A single T cell receptor (beta chain) is shown here with its context. The sample originates from a study of blood T cell repertoires in COVID-19. About the research overall: The cDNA or gDNA used as material had been derived from T cells, B-cell-depleted T cells, or PBMCs.

V was trimmed by 4 bases and J by 0 bases, leaving 12 bases between them. The CDR3 is made up of 15 amino acids. Germline-derived CDR1 and CDR2 are LNHDA and SQIVND (reference sequence). Using immunoSEQ multiplex PCR, the repertoire was profiled, and TCRdb retains in-frame clones only, with some absent. In the table there are 150,000 to 200,000 clones, over 80% of which are singletons. Participants were aged about 18 to 89 years from about two dozen US areas. Individuals in the exposed group had encountered a COVID-19 case within 2 weeks preceding study entry. The TCR comes from a man aged 70 or older who had been exposed to COVID-19. Sequenced sample: PBMCs or T cells enriched from blood (not recorded which). This chain connects TRBV19 to TRBJ1-1; D perhaps matches TRBD1 (5 bases). The CDR3 sequence: CASSTRTFMNTEAFF. CDR3 bases: TGTGCCAGTAGTACAAGGACATTTATGAACACTGAAGCTTTCTTT.